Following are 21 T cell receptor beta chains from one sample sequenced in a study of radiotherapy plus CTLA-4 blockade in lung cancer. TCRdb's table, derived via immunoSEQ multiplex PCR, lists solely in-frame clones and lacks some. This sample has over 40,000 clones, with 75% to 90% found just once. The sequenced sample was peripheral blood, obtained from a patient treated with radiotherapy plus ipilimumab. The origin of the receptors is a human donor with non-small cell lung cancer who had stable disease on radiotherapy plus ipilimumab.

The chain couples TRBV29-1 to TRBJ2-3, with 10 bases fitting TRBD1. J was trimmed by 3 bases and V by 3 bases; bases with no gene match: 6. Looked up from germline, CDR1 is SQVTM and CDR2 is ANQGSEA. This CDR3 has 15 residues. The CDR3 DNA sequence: TGCAGCGTTGACCCCCGGGACAGGGGTACAGATACGCAGTATTTT. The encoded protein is CSVDPRDRGTDTQYF.

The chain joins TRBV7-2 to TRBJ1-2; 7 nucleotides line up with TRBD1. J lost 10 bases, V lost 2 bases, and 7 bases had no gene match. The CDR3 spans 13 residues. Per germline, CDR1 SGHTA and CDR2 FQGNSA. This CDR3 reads CASSLSGTVDYTF. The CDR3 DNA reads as TGTGCCAGCAGCTTATCCGGGACAGTCGACTACACCTTC.

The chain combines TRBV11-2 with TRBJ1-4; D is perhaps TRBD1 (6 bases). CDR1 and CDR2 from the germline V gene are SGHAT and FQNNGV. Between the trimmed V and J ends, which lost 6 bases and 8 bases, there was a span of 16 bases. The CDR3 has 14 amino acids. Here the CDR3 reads CASRRPGGGEKLFF. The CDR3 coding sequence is TGTGCCAGCAGACGCCCGGGGGGCGGAGAAAAACTGTTTTTT.

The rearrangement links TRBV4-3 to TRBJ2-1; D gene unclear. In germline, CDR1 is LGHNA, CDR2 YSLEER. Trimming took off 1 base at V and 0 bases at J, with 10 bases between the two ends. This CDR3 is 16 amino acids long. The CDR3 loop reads CASSQGAPSSYNEQFF. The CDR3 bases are TGCGCCAGCAGCCAAGGGGCTCCGAGCTCCTACAATGAGCAGTTCTTC.

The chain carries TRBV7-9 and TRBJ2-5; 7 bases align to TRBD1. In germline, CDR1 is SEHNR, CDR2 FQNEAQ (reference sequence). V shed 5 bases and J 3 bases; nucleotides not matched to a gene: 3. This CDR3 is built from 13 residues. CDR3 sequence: CASSQGQEETQYF. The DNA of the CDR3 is TGTGCCAGCAGCCAAGGACAGGAAGAGACCCAGTACTTC.

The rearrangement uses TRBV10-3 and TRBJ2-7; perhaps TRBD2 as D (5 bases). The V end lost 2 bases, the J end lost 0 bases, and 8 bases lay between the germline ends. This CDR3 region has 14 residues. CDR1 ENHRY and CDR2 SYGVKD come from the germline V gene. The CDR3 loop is CAISERGSSYEQYF. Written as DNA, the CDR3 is TGTGCCATCAGTGAGCGGGGAAGCTCCTACGAGCAGTACTTC.

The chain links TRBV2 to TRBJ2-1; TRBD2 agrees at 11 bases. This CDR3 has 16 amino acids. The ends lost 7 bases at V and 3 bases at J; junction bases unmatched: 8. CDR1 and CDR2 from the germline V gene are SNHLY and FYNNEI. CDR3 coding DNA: TGTGCCAGCACGGGTACGGGACTAGCGGACTACAATGAGCAGTTCTTC. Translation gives CASTGTGLADYNEQFF.

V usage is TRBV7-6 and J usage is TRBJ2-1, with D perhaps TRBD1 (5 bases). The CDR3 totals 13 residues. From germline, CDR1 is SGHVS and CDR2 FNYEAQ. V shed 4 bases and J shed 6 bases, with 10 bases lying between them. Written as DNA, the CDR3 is TGTGCCAGCAGCTCCCAGGGCACCAATGAGCAGTTCTTC. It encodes CASSSQGTNEQFF. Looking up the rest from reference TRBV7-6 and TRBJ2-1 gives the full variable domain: GAGVSQSPRYKVTKRGQDVALRCDPISGHVSLYWYRQALGQGPEFLTYFNYEAQQDKSGLPNDRFSAERPEGSISTLTIQRTEQRDSAMYRCASSSQGTNEQFFGPGTRLTVL.

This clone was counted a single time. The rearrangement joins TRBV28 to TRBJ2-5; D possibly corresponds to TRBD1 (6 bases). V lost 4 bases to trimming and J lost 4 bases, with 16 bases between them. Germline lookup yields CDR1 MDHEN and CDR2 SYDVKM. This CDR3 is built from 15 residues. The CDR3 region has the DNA TGTGCCAGCAGTTCTCAAACAGGGTTTACAGAGACCCAGTACTTC. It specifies CASSSQTGFTETQYF.

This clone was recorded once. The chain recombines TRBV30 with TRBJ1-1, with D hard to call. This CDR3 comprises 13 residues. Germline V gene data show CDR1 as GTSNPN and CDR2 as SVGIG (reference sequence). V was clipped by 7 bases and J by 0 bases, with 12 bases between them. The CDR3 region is CAFDGSMNTEAFF. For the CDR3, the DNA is TGTGCCTTCGACGGGTCGATGAACACTGAAGCTTTCTTT.

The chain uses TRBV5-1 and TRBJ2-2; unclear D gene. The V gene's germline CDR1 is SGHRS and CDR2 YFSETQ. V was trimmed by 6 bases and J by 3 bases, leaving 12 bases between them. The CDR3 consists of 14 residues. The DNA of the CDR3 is TGCGCCAGCACTAGTGACCCGGACACCGGGGAGCTGTTTTTT. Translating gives CASTSDPDTGELFF. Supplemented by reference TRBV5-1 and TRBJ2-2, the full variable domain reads KAGVTQTPRYLIKTRGQQVTLSCSPISGHRSVSWYQQTPGQGLQFLFEYFSETQRNKGNFPGRFSGRQFSNSRSEMNVSTLELGDSALYLCASTSDPDTGELFFGEGSRLTVL.

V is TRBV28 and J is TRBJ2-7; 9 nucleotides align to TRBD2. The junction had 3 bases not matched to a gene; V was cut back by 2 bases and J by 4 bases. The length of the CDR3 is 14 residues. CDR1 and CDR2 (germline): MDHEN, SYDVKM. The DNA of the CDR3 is TGTGCCAGCAGTTTAGCGGGAGGGGTATACGAGCAGTACTTC. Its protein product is CASSLAGGVYEQYF.

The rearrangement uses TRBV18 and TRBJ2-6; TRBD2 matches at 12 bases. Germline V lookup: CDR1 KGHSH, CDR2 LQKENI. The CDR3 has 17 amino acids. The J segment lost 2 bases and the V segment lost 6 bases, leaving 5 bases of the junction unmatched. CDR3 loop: CASSTTSGRTGANVLTF. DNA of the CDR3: TGTGCCAGCTCGACGACTAGCGGGAGAACTGGGGCCAACGTCCTGACTTTC. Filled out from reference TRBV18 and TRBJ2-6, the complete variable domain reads NAGVMQNPRHLVRRRGQEARLRCSPMKGHSHVYWYRQLPEEGLKFMVYLQKENIIDESGMPKERFSAEFPKEGPSILRIQQVVRGDSAAYFCASSTTSGRTGANVLTFGAGSRLTVL.

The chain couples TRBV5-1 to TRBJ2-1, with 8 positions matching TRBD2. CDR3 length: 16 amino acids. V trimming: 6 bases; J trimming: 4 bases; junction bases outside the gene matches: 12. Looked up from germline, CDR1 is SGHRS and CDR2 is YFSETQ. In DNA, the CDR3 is TGCGCCAGCACCCTGGCCGGAGCGGGGGAATACAATGAGCAGTTCTTC. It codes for CASTLAGAGEYNEQFF.

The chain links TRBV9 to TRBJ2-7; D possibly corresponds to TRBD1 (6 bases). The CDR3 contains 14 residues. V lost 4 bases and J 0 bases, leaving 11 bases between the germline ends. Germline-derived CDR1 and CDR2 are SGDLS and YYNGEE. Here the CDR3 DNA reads TGTGCCAGCAGCCCCGGACAGAGCTCCTACGAGCAGTACTTC. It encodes CASSPGQSSYEQYF.

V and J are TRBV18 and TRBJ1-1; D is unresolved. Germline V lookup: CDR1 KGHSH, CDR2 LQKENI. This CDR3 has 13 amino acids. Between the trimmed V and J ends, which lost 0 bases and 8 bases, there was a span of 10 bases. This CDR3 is CASSPPAQLEAFF. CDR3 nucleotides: TGTGCCAGCTCACCACCTGCACAGCTGGAAGCTTTCTTT.

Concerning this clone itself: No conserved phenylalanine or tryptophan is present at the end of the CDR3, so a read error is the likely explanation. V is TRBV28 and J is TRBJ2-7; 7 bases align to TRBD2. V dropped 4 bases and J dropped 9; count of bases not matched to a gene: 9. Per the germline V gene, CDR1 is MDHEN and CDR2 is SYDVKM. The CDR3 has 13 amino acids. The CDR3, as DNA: TGTGCCAGCAGTTCCCTGTCCAGGGAGGGGCAGTACCTC. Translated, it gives CASSSLSREGQYL.

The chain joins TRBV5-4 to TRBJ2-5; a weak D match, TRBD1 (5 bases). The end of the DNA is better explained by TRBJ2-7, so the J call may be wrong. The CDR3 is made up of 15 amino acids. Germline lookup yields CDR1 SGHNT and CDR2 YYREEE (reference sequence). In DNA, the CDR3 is TGTGCCAGCAGCTTGGAGGCAGGGCTGTCCTACGAGCAGTACTTC. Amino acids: CASSLEAGLSYEQYF.

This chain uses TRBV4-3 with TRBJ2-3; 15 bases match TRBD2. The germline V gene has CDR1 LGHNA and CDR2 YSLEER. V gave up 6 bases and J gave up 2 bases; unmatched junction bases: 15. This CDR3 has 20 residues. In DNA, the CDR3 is TGCGCCAGCAGTGTAACTGGACTAGCGGGAGGGACCATTTACACAGATACGCAGTATTTT. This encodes CASSVTGLAGGTIYTDTQYF.

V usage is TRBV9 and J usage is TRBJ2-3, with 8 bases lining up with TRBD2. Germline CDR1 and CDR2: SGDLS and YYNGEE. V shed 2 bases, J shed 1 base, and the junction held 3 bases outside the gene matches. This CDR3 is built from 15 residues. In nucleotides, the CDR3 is TGTGCCAGCAGCGTGAGTAGCGGGGGCACAGATACGCAGTATTTT. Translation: CASSVSSGGTDTQYF.

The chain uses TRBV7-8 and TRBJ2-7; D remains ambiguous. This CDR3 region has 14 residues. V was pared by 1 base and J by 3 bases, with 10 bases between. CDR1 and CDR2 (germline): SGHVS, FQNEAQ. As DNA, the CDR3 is TGTGCCAGCAGCTTAGTGGCTAGATTCTACGAGCAGTACTTC. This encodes CASSLVARFYEQYF.